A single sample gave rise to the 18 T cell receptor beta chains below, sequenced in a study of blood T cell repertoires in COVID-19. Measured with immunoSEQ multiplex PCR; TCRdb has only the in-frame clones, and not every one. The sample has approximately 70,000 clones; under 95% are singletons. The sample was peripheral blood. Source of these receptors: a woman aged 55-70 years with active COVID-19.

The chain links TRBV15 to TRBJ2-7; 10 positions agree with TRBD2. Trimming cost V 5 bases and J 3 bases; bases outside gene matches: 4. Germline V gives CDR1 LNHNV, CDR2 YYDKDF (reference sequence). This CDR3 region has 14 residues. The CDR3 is CATSFKREGYEQYF. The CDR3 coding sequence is TGTGCCACCAGCTTTAAGCGGGAGGGCTACGAGCAGTACTTC.

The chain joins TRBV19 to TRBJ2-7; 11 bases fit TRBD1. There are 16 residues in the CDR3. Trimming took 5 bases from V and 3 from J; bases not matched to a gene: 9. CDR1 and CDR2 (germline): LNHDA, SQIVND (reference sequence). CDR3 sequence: CASSRKRGQGGYEQYF. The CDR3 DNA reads TGTGCCAGTAGTCGCAAAAGGGGACAGGGGGGCTACGAGCAGTACTTC.

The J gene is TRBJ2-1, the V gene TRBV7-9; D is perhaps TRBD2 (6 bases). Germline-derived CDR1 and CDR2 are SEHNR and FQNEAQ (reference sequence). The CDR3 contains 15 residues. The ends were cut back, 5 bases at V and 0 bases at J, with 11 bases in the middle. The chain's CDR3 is CASSGGESSYNEQFF. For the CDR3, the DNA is TGTGCCAGCAGCGGCGGGGAGAGCTCCTACAATGAGCAGTTCTTC.

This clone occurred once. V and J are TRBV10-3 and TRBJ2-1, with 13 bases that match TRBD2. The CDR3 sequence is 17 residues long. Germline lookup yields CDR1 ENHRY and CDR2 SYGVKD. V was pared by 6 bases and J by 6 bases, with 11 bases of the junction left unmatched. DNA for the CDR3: TGTGCCATCAGCTTCACGCAACTAGCGGGAGGGGGCAATGAGCAGTTCTTC. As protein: CAISFTQLAGGGNEQFF.

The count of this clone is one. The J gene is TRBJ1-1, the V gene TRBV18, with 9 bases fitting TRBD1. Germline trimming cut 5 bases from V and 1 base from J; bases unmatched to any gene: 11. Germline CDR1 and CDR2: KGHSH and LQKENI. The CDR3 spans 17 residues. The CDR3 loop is CASSRTGVGLRNTEAFF. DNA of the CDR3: TGTGCCAGCTCAAGGACAGGGGTCGGTTTAAGGAACACTGAAGCTTTCTTT.

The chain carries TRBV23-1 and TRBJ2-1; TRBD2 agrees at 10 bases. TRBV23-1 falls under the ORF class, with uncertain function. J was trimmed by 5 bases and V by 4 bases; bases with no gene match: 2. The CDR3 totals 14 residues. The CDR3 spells CASSLAGGHNEQFF. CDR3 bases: TGCGCCAGCAGTCTAGCGGGAGGTCACAATGAGCAGTTCTTC.

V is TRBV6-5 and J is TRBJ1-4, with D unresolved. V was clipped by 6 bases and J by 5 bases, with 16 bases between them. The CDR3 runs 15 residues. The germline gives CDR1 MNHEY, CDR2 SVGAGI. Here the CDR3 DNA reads TGTGCCAGCAGGGAGGACTTCACCATGAATGAAAAACTGTTTTTT. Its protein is CASREDFTMNEKLFF.

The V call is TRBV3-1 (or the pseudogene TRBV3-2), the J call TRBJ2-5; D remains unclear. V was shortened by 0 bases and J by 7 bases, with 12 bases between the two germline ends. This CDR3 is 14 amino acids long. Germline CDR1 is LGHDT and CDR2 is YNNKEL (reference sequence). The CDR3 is CASSQDFSSGTQYF. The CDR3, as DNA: TGTGCCAGCAGCCAAGATTTTAGTTCGGGGACCCAGTACTTC.

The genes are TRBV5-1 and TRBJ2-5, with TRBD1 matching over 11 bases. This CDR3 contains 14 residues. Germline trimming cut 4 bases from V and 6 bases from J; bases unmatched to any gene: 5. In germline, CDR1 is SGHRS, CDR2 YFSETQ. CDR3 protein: CASSPRDRGKTQYF. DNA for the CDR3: TGCGCCAGCAGCCCGCGGGACAGGGGGAAGACCCAGTACTTC.

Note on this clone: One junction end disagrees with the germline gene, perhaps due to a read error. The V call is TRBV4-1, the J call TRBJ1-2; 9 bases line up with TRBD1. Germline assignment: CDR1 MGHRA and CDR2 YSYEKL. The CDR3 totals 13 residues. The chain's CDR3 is CASSQDLGTGIYF. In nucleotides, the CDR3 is TGCGCCAGCAGCCAAGATCTGGGGACAGGGATCTACTTC.

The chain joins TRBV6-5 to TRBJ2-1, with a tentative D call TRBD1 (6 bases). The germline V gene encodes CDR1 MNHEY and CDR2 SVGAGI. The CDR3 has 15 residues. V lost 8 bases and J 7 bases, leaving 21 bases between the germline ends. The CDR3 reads CASASLTGRLNEQFF. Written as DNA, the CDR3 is TGTGCCAGCGCCAGCTTGACAGGAAGATTGAATGAGCAGTTCTTC.

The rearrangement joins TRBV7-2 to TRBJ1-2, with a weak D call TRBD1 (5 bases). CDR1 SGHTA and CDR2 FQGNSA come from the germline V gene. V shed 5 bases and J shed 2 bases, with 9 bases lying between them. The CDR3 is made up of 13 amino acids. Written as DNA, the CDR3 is TGTGCCAGCAGCCAAGCAGGGAACTATGGCTACACCTTC. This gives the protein CASSQAGNYGYTF.

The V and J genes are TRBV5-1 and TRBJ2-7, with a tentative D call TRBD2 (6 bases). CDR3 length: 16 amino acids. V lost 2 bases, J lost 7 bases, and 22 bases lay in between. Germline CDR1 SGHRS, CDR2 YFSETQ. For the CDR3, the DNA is TGCGCCAGCAGCTTAACCCGGGAGAACCCCTGGGTTGAGCAGTACTTC. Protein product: CASSLTRENPWVEQYF.

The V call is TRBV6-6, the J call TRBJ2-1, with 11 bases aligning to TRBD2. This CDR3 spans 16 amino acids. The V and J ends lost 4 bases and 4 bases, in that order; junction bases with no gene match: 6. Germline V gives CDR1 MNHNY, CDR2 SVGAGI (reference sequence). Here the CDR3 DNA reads TGTGCCAGCAGTTTTCTAGCGGGAGGAAATTACAATGAGCAGTTCTTC. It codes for CASSFLAGGNYNEQFF.

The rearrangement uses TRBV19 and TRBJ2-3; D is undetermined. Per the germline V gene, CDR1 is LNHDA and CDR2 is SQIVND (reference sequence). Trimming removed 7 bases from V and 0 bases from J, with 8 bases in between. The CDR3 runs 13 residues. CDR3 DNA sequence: TGTGCCAGTACCAAGAGGAGCACAGATACGCAGTATTTT. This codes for CASTKRSTDTQYF.

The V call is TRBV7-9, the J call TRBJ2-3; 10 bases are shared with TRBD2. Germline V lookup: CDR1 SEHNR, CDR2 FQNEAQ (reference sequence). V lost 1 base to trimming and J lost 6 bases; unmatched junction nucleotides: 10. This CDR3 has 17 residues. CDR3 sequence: CASSLGLAGVILDTQYF. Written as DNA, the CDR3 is TGTGCCAGCAGCTTAGGTCTAGCGGGAGTTATTTTGGATACGCAGTATTTT. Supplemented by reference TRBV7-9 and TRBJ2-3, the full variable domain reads DTGVSQNPRHKITKRGQNVTFRCDPISEHNRLYWYRQTLGQGPEFLTYFQNEAQLEKSRLLSDRFSAERPKGSFSTLEIQRTEQGDSAMYLCASSLGLAGVILDTQYFGPGTRLTVL.

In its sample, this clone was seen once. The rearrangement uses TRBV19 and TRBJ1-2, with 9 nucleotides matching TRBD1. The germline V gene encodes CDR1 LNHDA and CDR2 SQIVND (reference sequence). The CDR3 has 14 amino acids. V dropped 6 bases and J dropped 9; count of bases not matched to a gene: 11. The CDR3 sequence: CASRGLGGQGSYTF. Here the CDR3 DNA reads TGTGCCAGTAGGGGCCTAGGGGGACAGGGAAGCTACACCTTC.

This CDR3 reads CASSLGLAGASYNEQFF. CDR3 DNA: TGTGCCAGCAGCCTAGGACTAGCGGGGGCTTCCTACAATGAGCAGTTCTTC. V and J are TRBV5-4 and TRBJ2-1; the match to TRBD2 covers 13 bases. V dropped 4 bases and J dropped 1; count of bases not matched to a gene: 5. The germline CDR1 and CDR2 sequences are SGHNT and YYREEE (reference sequence). The CDR3 is 17 amino acids. The full variable domain, completed using reference TRBV5-4 and TRBJ2-1, is ETGVTQSPTHLIKTRGQQVTLRCSSQSGHNTVSWYQQALGQGPQFIFQYYREEENGRGNFPPRFSGLQFPNYSSELNVNALELDDSALYLCASSLGLAGASYNEQFFGPGTRLTVL.